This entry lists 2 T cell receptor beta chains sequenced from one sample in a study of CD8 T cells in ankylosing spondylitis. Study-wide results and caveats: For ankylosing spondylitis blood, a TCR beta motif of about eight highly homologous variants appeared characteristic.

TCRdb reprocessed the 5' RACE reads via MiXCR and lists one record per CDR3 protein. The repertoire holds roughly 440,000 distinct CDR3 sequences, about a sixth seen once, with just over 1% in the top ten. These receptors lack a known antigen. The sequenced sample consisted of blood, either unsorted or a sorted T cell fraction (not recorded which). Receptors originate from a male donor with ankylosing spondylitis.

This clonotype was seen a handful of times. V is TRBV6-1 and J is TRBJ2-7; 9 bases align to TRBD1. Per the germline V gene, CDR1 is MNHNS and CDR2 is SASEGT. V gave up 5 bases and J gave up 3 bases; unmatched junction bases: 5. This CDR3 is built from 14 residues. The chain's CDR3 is CASSPRDRDYEQYF. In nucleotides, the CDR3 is TGTGCCAGCAGTCCCCGGGACAGGGACTACGAGCAGTACTTC.

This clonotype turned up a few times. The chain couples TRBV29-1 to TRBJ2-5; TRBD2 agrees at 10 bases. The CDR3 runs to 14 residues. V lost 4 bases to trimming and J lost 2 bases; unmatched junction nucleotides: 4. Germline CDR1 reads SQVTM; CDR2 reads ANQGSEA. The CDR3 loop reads CSVGASGGQETQYF. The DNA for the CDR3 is TGCAGCGTTGGAGCTAGCGGGGGACAAGAGACCCAGTACTTC.